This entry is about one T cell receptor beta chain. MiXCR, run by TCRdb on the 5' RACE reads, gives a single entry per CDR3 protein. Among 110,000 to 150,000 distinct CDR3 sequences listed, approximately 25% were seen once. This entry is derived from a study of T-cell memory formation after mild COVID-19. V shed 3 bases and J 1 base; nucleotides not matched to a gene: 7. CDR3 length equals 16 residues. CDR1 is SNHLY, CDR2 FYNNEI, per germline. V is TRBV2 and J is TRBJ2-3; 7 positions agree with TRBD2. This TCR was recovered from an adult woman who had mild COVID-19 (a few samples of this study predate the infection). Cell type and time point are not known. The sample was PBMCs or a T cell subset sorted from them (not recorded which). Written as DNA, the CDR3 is TGTGCCAGCAGTGATCTGGGACTACGAGGCACAGATACGCAGTATTTT. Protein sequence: CASSDLGLRGTDTQYF.